Presented here are 27 T cell receptor beta chains from one specimen sequenced in a study of blood T cell repertoires in COVID-19. TCRdb keeps only in-frame clones here, not all; method: immunoSEQ multiplex PCR. Here the sample spans 170,000 or so clones, approximately 87% being singletons. Source material: peripheral blood. Receptors were obtained from a woman in her late teens or twenties who had recovered from COVID-19.

The chain uses TRBV11-3 and TRBJ2-2; tentative D call: TRBD1 (7 bases). The CDR3 length is 17 residues. Trimming took off 1 base at V and 4 bases at J, with 16 bases between the two ends. CDR1 and CDR2 from the germline V gene are SGHNT and YENEEA. This chain's CDR3 is CASSLVVWQGGTGELFF. CDR3 nucleotide sequence: TGTGCCAGCAGCTTAGTAGTGTGGCAGGGGGGCACCGGGGAGCTGTTTTTT.

This chain links TRBV5-1 with TRBJ1-3; no definite D call. V shed 4 bases and J shed 3 bases, with 8 bases lying between them. CDR1 SGHRS and CDR2 YFSETQ come from the germline V gene. The CDR3 extends over 13 amino acids. In nucleotides, the CDR3 is TGCGCCAGCAGCCCCCTGAGTGGAAACACCATATATTTT. Amino acid sequence: CASSPLSGNTIYF.

This chain connects TRBV3-1 (or the pseudogene TRBV3-2) to TRBJ1-1, with D possibly matching TRBD1 (5 bases). Per germline, CDR1 LGHDT and CDR2 YNNKEL (reference sequence). The V end lost 2 bases, the J end lost 1 base, and 20 bases lay between the germline ends. This CDR3 contains 18 residues. The CDR3: CASSQLRRRGEGNTEAFF. CDR3 sequence (DNA): TGTGCCAGCAGCCAATTAAGGAGGAGGGGAGAAGGGAACACTGAAGCTTTCTTT.

This clone was detected only a few times. The V and J genes are TRBV19 and TRBJ2-3; the match to TRBD2 covers 7 bases. The germline gives CDR1 LNHDA, CDR2 SQIVND (reference sequence). J gave up 3 bases and V 1 base, and 7 bases lay outside the gene matches. CDR3 length equals 16 residues. This CDR3 reads CASSIGGGSRTDTQYF. DNA for the CDR3: TGTGCCAGTAGTATAGGCGGCGGGAGTAGGACAGATACGCAGTATTTT.

The rearrangement joins TRBV30 to TRBJ1-4, with D perhaps TRBD1 (5 bases). V was pared by 1 base and J by 8 bases, with 11 bases between. This CDR3 spans 13 amino acids. Germline CDR1 reads GTSNPN; CDR2 reads SVGIG (reference sequence). The CDR3 DNA is TGTGCCTGGAGTGAACAGGATAAAGAAAAACTGTTTTTT. Protein product: CAWSEQDKEKLFF.

J is TRBJ1-1 and V is TRBV12-3 or TRBV12-4; 7 bases are a match to TRBD1. The length of the CDR3 is 13 residues. With V trimmed by 8 bases and J by 1 base, 4 bases remained unmatched. In DNA, the CDR3 is TGTGCCAGCGAGGGACAGCAGAACACTGAAGCTTTCTTT. Its translation is CASEGQQNTEAFF.

V usage is TRBV9 and J usage is TRBJ1-1; D remains ambiguous. V was clipped by 4 bases and J by 0 bases, with 16 bases between them. CDR1 and CDR2 from the germline V gene are SGDLS and YYNGEE. This CDR3 comprises 16 residues. As DNA, the CDR3 is TGTGCCAGCAGCCTCGAGGGAGATCACTTGAACACTGAAGCTTTCTTT. Translation gives CASSLEGDHLNTEAFF.

The rearrangement joins TRBV7-9 to TRBJ1-2, with D uncertain. Per germline, CDR1 SEHNR and CDR2 FQNEAQ (reference sequence). Trimming removed 2 bases at V and 4 bases at J, with 5 bases between. CDR3 size: 12 residues. The CDR3 coding sequence is TGTGCCAGCAGCTTAAAGCCCTATGGCTACACCTTC. It is translated as CASSLKPYGYTF.

The chain joins TRBV5-1 to TRBJ1-2; 9 positions agree with TRBD1. CDR1 and CDR2 from the germline V gene are SGHRS and YFSETQ. Trimming at V came to 10 bases and at J to 5 bases, leaving 12 bases not matched to a gene. This CDR3 spans 14 amino acids. The CDR3 sequence: CASSNRGLGYGYTF. In nucleotides, the CDR3 is TGCGCCTCCTCTAACAGGGGGCTCGGATATGGCTACACCTTC.

V and J are TRBV5-8 and TRBJ2-4; possible D gene TRBD2, 5 bases. The germline V gene has CDR1 SGHTS and CDR2 YDEGEE. The ends were cut back, 4 bases at V and 6 bases at J, with 8 bases in the middle. The CDR3 runs 12 residues. As DNA, the CDR3 is TGTGCCAGCAGCACCGGACTAAACATTCAGTACTTC. Translation: CASSTGLNIQYF. Using reference TRBV5-8 and TRBJ2-4 for the parts outside the CDR3, the full variable domain is EAGVTQSPTHLIKTRGQQATLRCSPISGHTSVYWYQQALGLGLQFLLWYDEGEERNRGNFPPRFSGRQFPNYSSELNVNALELEDSALYLCASSTGLNIQYFGAGTRLSVL.

This clone was observed a handful of times. The chain joins TRBV6-4 to TRBJ2-3, with D perhaps matching TRBD1 (5 bases). The ends were cut back, 0 bases at V and 2 bases at J, with 9 bases in the middle. Germline CDR1 reads MRHNA; CDR2 reads SNTAGT. CDR3 length equals 15 residues. The CDR3 DNA sequence: TGTGCCAGCAGTGACTCACAGGACCCCACAGATACGCAGTATTTT. This codes for CASSDSQDPTDTQYF.

The chain has TRBV15 and TRBJ2-3; D perhaps matches TRBD1 (7 bases). V was shortened by 1 base and J by 0 bases, with 11 bases between the two germline ends. Germline CDR1 and CDR2: LNHNV and YYDKDF (reference sequence). This CDR3 region has 16 residues. The CDR3 bases are TGTGCCACCAGCAGAGCCAGGGGGACTAGCACAGATACGCAGTATTTT. This sequence encodes CATSRARGTSTDTQYF.

This clone has more than one count but fewer than ten. This chain uses TRBV11-2 with TRBJ1-1; no clear D gene. V lost 5 bases and J lost 4, with 17 bases in between. CDR3 length: 15 amino acids. The V gene's germline CDR1 is SGHAT and CDR2 FQNNGV. The chain's CDR3 is CASSPRPGSGTEAFF. DNA of the CDR3: TGTGCCAGCAGCCCCCGTCCGGGGTCGGGCACTGAAGCTTTCTTT.

The chain carries TRBV7-9 and TRBJ2-1; the D gene is possibly TRBD2 (5 bases). Germline V gives CDR1 SEHNR, CDR2 FQNEAQ (reference sequence). The CDR3 is 14 residues long. The V gene lost 8 bases and the J gene lost 9 bases, with 20 bases spanning the gap. The CDR3, as DNA: TGTGCCAGCCGCACTGGGTACGGGGTAGGTGAGCAGTTCTTC. Protein sequence: CASRTGYGVGEQFF. Based on the CDR3 plus reference TRBV7-9 and TRBJ2-1, the full variable domain is DTGVSQNPRHKITKRGQNVTFRCDPISEHNRLYWYRQTLGQGPEFLTYFQNEAQLEKSRLLSDRFSAERPKGSFSTLEIQRTEQGDSAMYLCASRTGYGVGEQFFGPGTRLTVL.

V and J are TRBV4-3 and TRBJ1-2; D is possibly TRBD1 (6 bases). V dropped 0 bases and J dropped 4 bases, with 18 bases sitting between them. CDR3 size: 17 residues. Germline CDR1 is LGHNA and CDR2 is YSLEER. The CDR3 reads CASSQEIRTESLYGYTF. CDR3 nucleotides: TGCGCCAGCAGCCAAGAGATTAGGACAGAGAGCCTCTATGGCTACACCTTC.

The chain couples TRBV7-9 to TRBJ2-1, with TRBD2 matching 7 bases. Germline values: CDR1 SEHNR, CDR2 FQNEAQ (reference sequence). V shed 5 bases, J shed 0 bases, and the junction held 7 bases outside the gene matches. The CDR3 is 16 residues long. The CDR3, as DNA: TGTGCCAGCAGCCCGCCTGGGGGGGACTCCTACAATGAGCAGTTCTTC. Residues: CASSPPGGDSYNEQFF.

This chain uses TRBV5-6 with TRBJ1-2; D is possibly TRBD1 (6 bases). Germline CDR1 SGHDT, CDR2 YYEEEE. This CDR3 has 15 residues. V lost 1 base and J 4 bases, leaving 14 bases between the germline ends. The CDR3 nucleotides read TGTGCCAGCAGCTTGCTGGCAGGGGATAGCTATGGCTACACCTTC. Translation: CASSLLAGDSYGYTF.

V is TRBV2 and J is TRBJ2-5; D might be TRBD1 (6 bases). Trimming took off 8 bases at V and 1 base at J, with 17 bases between the two ends. Germline assignment: CDR1 SNHLY and CDR2 FYNNEI. The CDR3 totals 15 residues. As DNA, the CDR3 is TGTGCCAGCGGGTGGGGACACCTATCCCAAGAGACCCAGTACTTC. This gives the protein CASGWGHLSQETQYF.

This clone was recorded a few times. V and J are TRBV24-1 and TRBJ2-2, with D possibly matching TRBD1 (5 bases). Trimming cost V 4 bases and J 4 bases, with 18 bases left between them. CDR3 length: 17 residues. The germline gives CDR1 KGHDR, CDR2 SFDVKD. This chain's CDR3 is CATSDPRSTASTGELFF. CDR3 in DNA: TGTGCCACCAGTGACCCCAGATCGACAGCGAGCACCGGGGAGCTGTTTTTT.

The chain joins TRBV5-1 to TRBJ2-5; the D is unclear. Between the trimmed V and J ends, which lost 0 bases and 7 bases, there was a span of 4 bases. The CDR3 extends over 11 amino acids. Germline CDR1 is SGHRS and CDR2 is YFSETQ. This chain's CDR3 is CASSLAGTQYF. Here the CDR3 DNA reads TGCGCCAGCAGCTTGGCCGGGACCCAGTACTTC.

This chain links TRBV19 with TRBJ2-3; 8 bases map to TRBD2. V was pared by 5 bases and J by 6 bases, with 4 bases of the junction left unmatched. Germline V CDR1 and CDR2: LNHDA, SQIVND (reference sequence). CDR3 length equals 13 residues. The CDR3 coding sequence is TGTGCCAGTAGTCGGGGGGGGTTGGATACGCAGTATTTT. Amino acid sequence: CASSRGGLDTQYF.

This clone was seen a few times. The rearrangement joins TRBV4-1 to TRBJ1-2, with 8 bases matching TRBD1. Per the germline V gene, CDR1 is MGHRA and CDR2 is YSYEKL. The CDR3 totals 16 residues. After removal of 3 bases from V and 4 bases from J, the junction contained 10 bases not matched to a gene. In nucleotides, the CDR3 is TGCGCCAGCAGCCAGGTTTTGATACAGGGGGTCTATGGCTACACCTTC. Protein sequence: CASSQVLIQGVYGYTF.

CDR3 protein: CASSPIIQGSGELFF. Here the CDR3 DNA reads TGTGCCAGCAGCCCAATTATACAGGGGTCCGGGGAGCTGTTTTTT. The chain has TRBV7-2 and TRBJ2-2, with TRBD1 matching 7 bases. Germline V gene lookup returns CDR1 SGHTA and CDR2 FQGNSA. V lost 5 bases and J lost 6; bases outside the gene matches: 9. This CDR3 spans 15 amino acids.

The chain is built from TRBV5-5 and TRBJ1-3; TRBD1 might be the D (6 bases). CDR3 length equals 16 residues. The V end lost 4 bases, the J end lost 0 bases, and 14 bases lay between the germline ends. Germline V lookup: CDR1 SGHKS, CDR2 YYEKEE (reference sequence). CDR3 sequence (DNA): TGTGCCAGCAGCATCAACAGGGATATCTCTGGAAACACCATATATTTT. It yields the protein CASSINRDISGNTIYF.

V and J are TRBV4-1 and TRBJ1-5, with 9 nucleotides matching TRBD1. V dropped 2 bases and J dropped 5; count of bases not matched to a gene: 7. This CDR3 comprises 16 residues. CDR1 MGHRA and CDR2 YSYEKL come from the germline V gene. CDR3 loop: CASSQTGQGGYQPQHF. The CDR3 DNA is TGCGCCAGCAGCCAAACGGGACAGGGAGGATATCAGCCCCAGCATTTT.

The chain's CDR3 is CASSLEAGHSYNEQFF. DNA for the CDR3: TGCGCCAGCAGCTTGGAGGCGGGGCATTCCTACAATGAGCAGTTCTTC. The J gene is TRBJ2-1, the V gene TRBV5-1, with D maybe TRBD2 (6 bases). Germline CDR1 is SGHRS and CDR2 is YFSETQ. This CDR3 has 16 amino acids. The V gene lost 0 bases and the J gene lost 1 base, with 11 bases spanning the gap.

The V gene is TRBV5-1, the J gene TRBJ2-5; perhaps TRBD2 as D (5 bases). CDR1 is SGHRS and CDR2 is YFSETQ in the germline V gene. The CDR3 runs to 15 residues. V lost 4 bases and J 0 bases, leaving 13 bases between the germline ends. Written as DNA, the CDR3 is TGCGCCAGCAGCCCTCGTAGGAGGCACCAAGAGACCCAGTACTTC. Encoded protein: CASSPRRRHQETQYF.